A single sample is the source of the 28 T cell receptor beta chains below, sequenced in a study of tumor-infiltrating lymphocytes in primary liver carcinoma. Blood RNA originated from unsorted whole blood, with germline DNA additionally extracted. The researchers produced TCR beta cDNA from roughly 550 ng total RNA with a constant-region primer. Investigators got TCR beta libraries out of three nested multiplex PCR rounds, done with slightly modified ARM-PCR. The first two PCR rounds used TRBV1-TRBV30 primers with a Cbeta primer, approximately 10 cycles each. TCRdb fed the multiplex PCR reads into MiXCR, producing one record per CDR3 protein. The sample has approximately 330,000 distinct CDR3 sequences, less than 65% seen once. The sequenced material came from peripheral blood. These receptors originate from a man between 35 and 55 years old with primary liver carcinoma and hepatitis B virus infection.

The sample holds many counts of this clonotype. The chain recombines TRBV24-1 with TRBJ1-5; D is ambiguous. Germline V gene data show CDR1 as KGHDR and CDR2 as SFDVKD. CDR3 length: 13 amino acids. The V end was cut by 4 bases, the J end by 4 bases, with 7 bases between. CDR3 sequence reads: CATSEPGNQPQHF. In DNA, the CDR3 is TGTGCCACCAGTGAGCCAGGAAATCAGCCCCAGCATTTT.

Regarding this clonotype: One base away lies a much larger clone, so this may be a sequencing read error. The chain uses TRBV12-3 or TRBV12-4 and TRBJ2-7; a possible D gene is TRBD2 (6 bases). The CDR3 length is 13 residues. V was clipped by 7 bases and J by 6 bases, with 16 bases between them. CDR3 coding DNA: TGTGCCAGCAACAAAGGGAGGTCACGCGAGCAGTACTTC. The encoded protein is CASNKGRSREQYF.

V gene TRBV5-5 combines with J gene TRBJ1-5; TRBD1 aligns across 7 bases. CDR1 SGHKS and CDR2 YYEKEE come from the germline V gene (reference sequence). The CDR3 is 15 residues long. After removal of 4 bases from V and 4 bases from J, the junction contained 8 bases not matched to a gene. CDR3 sequence: CASSPGTVVNQPQHF. The CDR3 DNA sequence: TGTGCCAGCAGCCCCGGGACAGTGGTAAATCAGCCCCAGCATTTT.

This clonotype was counted a few times. The genes are TRBV14 and TRBJ2-1, with 7 bases aligning to TRBD2. CDR3 length: 19 amino acids. V trimming: 1 base; J trimming: 7 bases; junction bases outside the gene matches: 19. Germline V CDR1 and CDR2: SGHDN, FVKESK. CDR3 in amino acids: CASSQGAGQGRRRGNEQFF. The CDR3 DNA follows: TGTGCCAGCAGCCAAGGGGCAGGGCAGGGACGCCGGCGGGGGAATGAGCAGTTCTTC.

Note on this clonotype: A much larger clone differs from this one at a single base, so this may be a read error. The limits of the CDR3 on the DNA are not certain, so only TCRdb's listed CDR3 is given. V usage is TRBV12-3 or TRBV12-4 and J usage is TRBJ2-5; the D segment call TRBD1 is taken from the table without a DNA check. The CDR3 spans 18 amino acids, including both terminal residues. CDR3 sequence: CASSLDPVGQGALETQHF.

On this clonotype: A much larger clone differs by one base, so this may be a read error. Likely a read error: the CDR3 ends without its conserved phenylalanine or tryptophan. V is TRBV11-1 and J is TRBJ2-7; possible D gene TRBD2, 5 bases. V dropped 1 base and J dropped 0 bases, with 16 bases sitting between them. Germline loops: CDR1 SGHAT, CDR2 FQDESV (reference sequence). The CDR3 covers 17 residues. Here the CDR3 reads CASSLGPAGESSYEQYL. The CDR3 region has the DNA TGTGCCAGCAGCTTAGGGCCGGCGGGTGAAAGCTCCTACGAGCAGTACTTA.

Regarding this clonotype: A much larger clone lies one base from this, so it may be a read error. CDR3 DNA sequence: TGTGCCAGCAGCTTAGCCTCGGGACCCAAAGGGTATGAGCAGTCCTTC. The encoded protein is CASSLASGPKGYEQSF. This chain uses TRBV13 with TRBJ2-1; D assignment may be TRBD1 or TRBD2 (5 bases each). CDR1 and CDR2 from the germline V gene are PRHDT and FYEKMQ (reference sequence). This CDR3 has 16 amino acids.

This clonotype was picked up a small number of times. Being one base from a much bigger clone, this may be a read error. CDR3: CASSSPLDYLPLHF. In nucleotides, the CDR3 is TGTGCCAGCAGTTCACCCCTTGATTATTTACCCCTCCACTTT. This chain joins TRBV12-3 or TRBV12-4 and TRBJ1-6; D ambiguous. Trimming removed 4 bases from V and 12 bases from J, with 16 bases in between. The CDR3 spans 14 residues.

Concerning this clonotype: This is likely a read error, given that the CDR3 carries no conserved phenylalanine or tryptophan at its end. In DNA form, the CDR3 reads TGTGCCAGCAGCTTAGATAGCGGGGAGGACAATGAGCAGTTCTTA. It is translated as CASSLDSGEDNEQFL. The V and J genes are TRBV11-2 and TRBJ2-1; 8 nucleotides match TRBD2. The CDR3 extends over 15 amino acids. Trimming removed 0 bases from V and 5 bases from J; junction bases left unmatched: 3. The germline V gene encodes CDR1 SGHAT and CDR2 FQNNGV.

Worth noting for this clonotype: A much more abundant neighbour one base away suggests this may be a read error. V is TRBV6-5 and J is TRBJ1-6; D uncertain. Germline V gives CDR1 MNHEY, CDR2 SVGAGI. This CDR3 spans 13 amino acids. CDR3 region: CASSESPISPFHF. The DNA for the CDR3 is TGTGCCAGCAGCGAAAGCCCCATATCACCCTTCCACTTT.

Details on this clonotype: One end of the junction varies from germline; a read error may be responsible. V usage is TRBV11-2 and J usage is TRBJ2-1, with a weak D call TRBD2 (6 bases). CDR3 length equals 13 residues. Germline CDR1 SGHAT, CDR2 FQNNGV. The CDR3 loop reads CASRPGTGKTVVF. The CDR3 nucleotides are TGTGCCAGCCGCCCCGGGACTGGCAAAACTGTGGTCTTC.

This clonotype has a handful of counts. The gene calls are TRBV2 and TRBJ2-1; D not certain. Germline values: CDR1 SNHLY, CDR2 FYNNEI. This CDR3 contains 16 residues. Trimming cost V 6 bases and J 0 bases, with 15 bases left between them. The CDR3 region is CASRYEEIFSYNEQFF. DNA for the CDR3: TGTGCCAGCAGATACGAAGAGATATTCTCCTACAATGAGCAGTTCTTC.

The sample holds one count of this clonotype. A much larger clone differs from this one at a single base, so this may be a read error. CDR3 protein: CASNPGQGASEQYF. CDR3 in DNA: TGCGCCAGCAATCCGGGACAGGGGGCGTCCGAGCAGTACTTC. The chain uses TRBV10-2 and TRBJ2-7; 12 positions match TRBD1. Germline CDR1 reads WSHSY; CDR2 reads SAAADI. The CDR3 sequence is 14 residues long. Germline trimming cut 7 bases from V and 6 bases from J; bases unmatched to any gene: 7.

This clonotype was seen many times. V gene TRBV6-5 combines with J gene TRBJ1-5; perhaps TRBD1 as D (5 bases). The length of the CDR3 is 14 residues. CDR1 and CDR2 from the germline V gene are MNHEY and SVGAGI. Trimming took 2 bases from V and 6 from J, leaving 11 bases between them. This chain's CDR3 is CASSYLGGSQPQHF. The CDR3 DNA is TGTGCCAGCAGTTACCTGGGGGGGAGTCAGCCCCAGCATTTT.

About this clonotype itself: Sequence at one end of the junction differs from germline and may be a read error. V gene TRBV4-1 combines with J gene TRBJ2-1; D remains unclear. The CDR3 loop spans 17 amino acids. Per the germline V gene, CDR1 is MGHRA and CDR2 is YSYEKL. The CDR3 is CVSSQESAISYYNEQFF. CDR3 DNA: TGCGTCAGCAGCCAAGAGTCGGCGATTAGCTATTACAATGAGCAGTTCTTC.

Details on this clonotype: A read error is possible here, since a much larger clone lies one base away. Without the conserved terminal phenylalanine or tryptophan, this CDR3 likely stems from a read error. The chain is built from TRBV12-3 or TRBV12-4 and TRBJ1-1, with TRBD1 matching over 9 bases. This CDR3 has 15 amino acids. Trimming took 6 bases from V and 4 from J; bases not matched to a gene: 9. The CDR3 loop is CASRRQGGRITEAFS. CDR3 coding DNA: TGTGCCAGCAGGAGACAGGGGGGAAGGATCACTGAAGCTTTCTCT.

This clonotype turned up a few times. This may be a read error: a much more frequent sequence differs by one nucleotide. This CDR3 reads CTSSQTGATNEKLFF. CDR3 bases: TGTACCAGCAGCCAAACAGGGGCAACTAATGAAAAACTGTTTTTT. J is TRBJ1-4 and V is TRBV4-2; 7 nucleotides agree with TRBD1. The CDR3 runs to 15 residues. Germline loops: CDR1 LGHNA, CDR2 YNFKEQ.

The V and J genes are TRBV5-1 and TRBJ1-3; tentatively, D is TRBD1 (5 bases). The germline V and J ends were trimmed by 6 bases and 0 bases, with 10 bases remaining between them. This CDR3 comprises 14 residues. The germline gives CDR1 SGHRS, CDR2 YFSETQ. The CDR3 sequence: CASTADSSGNTIYF. CDR3 nucleotides: TGCGCCAGCACCGCCGACAGCTCTGGAAACACCATATATTTT.

Turning to this clonotype: Lacking the conserved final phenylalanine or tryptophan, this CDR3 likely reflects a read error. The chain recombines TRBV12-5 with TRBJ2-3, with D possibly being TRBD1 (5 bases). V lost 1 base and J 7 bases, leaving 15 bases between the germline ends. This CDR3 is 15 amino acids long. CDR1 LGHNT and CDR2 FRNRAP come from the germline V gene. The CDR3 DNA is TGTGCTAGTGGTTTGGGGCAAGGGGCTAAGAATACGCAGTATTCT. Amino acid sequence: CASGLGQGAKNTQYS.

For this clonotype: This could be a read error, since a much larger clone is one nucleotide away. Here the CDR3 omits its conserved ending phenylalanine or tryptophan, so a read error is the likely source. The V call is TRBV12-3 or TRBV12-4, the J call TRBJ1-1, with D possibly TRBD1 on 5 matching bases. The CDR3 loop spans 12 amino acids. V was pared by 2 bases and J by 8 bases, with 9 bases between. CDR3 in DNA: TGTGCCAGCAGTTTACCTCCAGGGGAAGCTTTCATT. Its protein product is CASSLPPGEAFI.

The rearrangement links TRBV14 to TRBJ2-7; TRBD1 matches 7 bases. The V gene end was trimmed by 5 bases and the J gene end by 1 base; junction bases not matched to a gene: 8. This CDR3 has 15 amino acids. The germline V gene has CDR1 SGHDN and CDR2 FVKESK. CDR3 coding DNA: TGTGCCAGCAGCAAACGACAGGGAAGGTCCTACGAGCAGTACTTC. It specifies CASSKRQGRSYEQYF.

This chain uses TRBV6-1 with TRBJ1-5; TRBD1 matches 7 bases. CDR3 length equals 15 residues. V shed 5 bases, J shed 3 bases, and the junction held 7 bases outside the gene matches. Germline CDR1 is MNHNS and CDR2 is SASEGT. This CDR3 reads CASSITGASNQPQHF. In nucleotides, the CDR3 is TGTGCCAGCAGTATCACAGGGGCCTCCAATCAGCCCCAGCATTTT.

There are many counts of this clonotype. The chain links TRBV11-2 to TRBJ1-1, with unresolved D. CDR3 length: 14 amino acids. The germline CDR1 and CDR2 sequences are SGHAT and FQNNGV. Trimming removed 1 base from V and 3 bases from J, with 9 bases in between. CDR3 loop: CASSLALGDTEAFF. In DNA form, the CDR3 reads TGTGCCAGCAGCTTAGCCCTGGGAGACACTGAAGCTTTCTTT.

This clonotype showed up just a few times. This rearrangement joins TRBV7-8 to TRBJ2-7; D may match TRBD1 or TRBD2 (5 bases each). Germline values: CDR1 SGHVS, CDR2 FQNEAQ. This CDR3 is 14 amino acids long. Trimming removed 4 bases from V and 3 bases from J, with 13 bases in between. CDR3 coding DNA: TGTGCCAGCAGCTCAAGAGGGGCGAGCTACGAGCAGTACTTC. As protein: CASSSRGASYEQYF.

Worth noting for this clonotype: A read error may explain this, as a much larger clone is one base away. The V gene is TRBV5-6, the J gene TRBJ2-3, with a possible D match to TRBD2 (6 bases). This CDR3 is built from 16 residues. CDR1 and CDR2 (germline): SGHDT, YYEEEE. The CDR3 nucleotides are TGTGCCAGCAACTTGGCTCGGGGGACTAGCACAGATACGCAGTATTTT. Translated: CASNLARGTSTDTQYF.

The chain employs TRBV28 and TRBJ2-4; possibly TRBD2 for D (6 bases). CDR1 MDHEN and CDR2 SYDVKM come from the germline V gene. This CDR3 comprises 14 residues. V shed 5 bases and J shed 7 bases, with 15 bases lying between them. Here the CDR3 DNA reads TGTGCCAGCAGTCGCACAGGTGGGGGGAACATTCAGTACTTC. Its translation: CASSRTGGGNIQYF.

Points on this clonotype: A much larger clone differs by one base, so this may be a read error. The CDR3 does not end in the conserved phenylalanine or tryptophan, so this is likely a read error. Because the CDR3's place on the DNA is in doubt, the DNA is left out and the CDR3 is given as listed by TCRdb. This chain links TRBV6-1 with TRBJ2-5; the table's D call, TRBD2, has no DNA check behind it. The germline V gene has CDR1 MNHNS and CDR2 SASEGT. The CDR3 is 12 residues long, ends included. CDR3 in amino acids: CASSDTGTIFDL.

This clonotype was detected ten times or more. The chain combines TRBV6-2 or TRBV6-3 with TRBJ2-1; tentative D call: TRBD2 (7 bases). There are 14 residues in the CDR3. CDR1 and CDR2 from the germline V gene are MNHEY and SVGEGT. V was cut by 6 bases and J by 7 bases, with 16 bases left in between. DNA for the CDR3: TGTGCCAGCAGAATCTCCGGGGGGCCTAATGAGCAGTTCTTC. Encoded protein: CASRISGGPNEQFF.